These 28 T cell receptor beta chains were all obtained from the same sample, sequenced in a study. TCRdb re-called the RT-PCR reads through MiXCR, storing one row per CDR3 protein. This sample has about 700,000 distinct CDR3 sequences, with 13% to 15% found just once. Sequenced material: memory CD4+ T cells from blood. Receptors originate from a female donor in good health, serving as a healthy control.

The chain links TRBV20-1 to TRBJ1-1, with TRBD1 matching over 7 bases. The length of the CDR3 is 13 residues. Trimming removed 2 bases from V and 6 bases from J; junction bases left unmatched: 6. The germline V gene encodes CDR1 DFQATT and CDR2 SNEGSKA (reference sequence). The CDR3 loop is CSARSDRAAEAFF. The CDR3, as DNA: TGCAGTGCTAGAAGCGACAGGGCCGCTGAAGCTTTCTTT.

This clonotype showed up many times. The V and J genes are TRBV20-1 and TRBJ2-7, with D maybe TRBD1 (6 bases). CDR1 DFQATT and CDR2 SNEGSKA come from the germline V gene (reference sequence). CDR3 length: 15 amino acids. Trimming stripped 4 bases from V and 0 bases from J, with 16 bases between. This chain's CDR3 is CSATDLRDISYEQYF. CDR3 in DNA: TGCAGTGCTACGGACCTCCGGGACATCTCCTACGAGCAGTACTTC.

V usage is TRBV7-2 and J usage is TRBJ1-2; 10 bases are shared with TRBD1. Germline V CDR1 and CDR2: SGHTA, FQGNSA. The CDR3 is 15 residues long. Losses at the gene ends were 0 bases for V and 9 bases for J; bases not matched to a gene: 7. This chain's CDR3 is CASSLAEPGQGSYTF. The DNA for the CDR3 is TGTGCCAGCAGCTTAGCGGAGCCGGGACAGGGGAGCTACACCTTC.

CDR3 sequence reads: CASSFTGFYDEQFF. CDR3 DNA: TGTGCCAGCAGCTTCACAGGGTTTTATGATGAGCAGTTCTTC. The V and J genes are TRBV13 and TRBJ2-1; a possible D gene is TRBD1 (6 bases). Germline V gene lookup returns CDR1 PRHDT and CDR2 FYEKMQ (reference sequence). V gave up 3 bases and J gave up 8 bases, with 14 bases separating them. There are 14 residues in the CDR3.

The chain joins TRBV2 to TRBJ1-1; D might be TRBD1 (5 bases). Trimming took 6 bases from V and 1 from J, leaving 9 bases between them. The CDR3 runs 13 residues. In germline, CDR1 is SNHLY, CDR2 FYNNEI. In nucleotides, the CDR3 is TGTGCCAGCAGATCACAGGAGAACACTGAAGCTTTCTTT. The encoded protein is CASRSQENTEAFF. Complete variable domain (other parts from reference TRBV2 and TRBJ1-1): EPEVTQTPSHQVTQMGQEVILRCVPISNHLYFYWYRQILGQKVEFLVSFYNNEISEKSEIFDDQFSVERPDGSNFTLKIRSTKLEDSAMYFCASRSQENTEAFFGQGTRLTVV.

Only a few counts were recorded for this clonotype. The chain employs TRBV18 and TRBJ1-3; no definite D call. Trimming removed 3 bases from V and 0 bases from J, with 15 bases in between. Germline V lookup: CDR1 KGHSH, CDR2 LQKENI. The CDR3 has 17 residues. Written as DNA, the CDR3 is TGTGCCAGCTCACCGCTGGAAGAGGGAGCCTCTGGAAACACCATATATTTT. Its protein product is CASSPLEEGASGNTIYF.

This clonotype was counted ten times or more. V gene TRBV20-1 combines with J gene TRBJ1-5; D not resolved. The CDR3 runs to 14 residues. The V gene's germline CDR1 is DFQATT and CDR2 SNEGSKA (reference sequence). V dropped 0 bases and J dropped 4 bases, with 10 bases sitting between them. CDR3 in amino acids: CSARDPDGNQPQHF. Here the CDR3 DNA reads TGCAGTGCTAGAGACCCGGACGGTAATCAGCCCCAGCATTTT.

The V call is TRBV20-1, the J call TRBJ1-2; 8 bases align to TRBD1. CDR3 length: 15 amino acids. CDR1 and CDR2 from the germline V gene are DFQATT and SNEGSKA (reference sequence). J lost 4 bases, V lost 4 bases, and 11 bases had no gene match. The CDR3 DNA is TGCAGTGCTAACCCAGGGGGCATTATTTTCTATGGCTACACCTTC. Translated, it gives CSANPGGIIFYGYTF.

The sample holds a few counts of this clonotype. The chain joins TRBV2 to TRBJ2-7, with D unclear. V gave up 8 bases and J gave up 4 bases, with 18 bases separating them. Germline V gene lookup returns CDR1 SNHLY and CDR2 FYNNEI. There are 14 residues in the CDR3. This chain's CDR3 is CASGPSFRVYEQYF. CDR3 nucleotide sequence: TGTGCCAGCGGACCTAGTTTTAGGGTGTACGAGCAGTACTTC.

The chain is built from TRBV7-7 and TRBJ1-5; possible D gene TRBD1, 6 bases. The CDR3 spans 14 residues. Trimming removed 1 base from V and 14 bases from J, with 18 bases in between. Germline CDR1 is SSHAT and CDR2 is FNYEAQ (reference sequence). The CDR3 DNA follows: TGTGCCAGCAGCTTAGGTAGCGGGGGCTACAATGAGCATTTT. Its protein is CASSLGSGGYNEHF.

The chain couples TRBV20-1 to TRBJ2-7, with a tentative D call TRBD1 (5 bases). The germline CDR1 and CDR2 sequences are DFQATT and SNEGSKA (reference sequence). The CDR3 loop spans 13 amino acids. The V and J ends lost 2 bases and 0 bases respectively, with 8 bases between them. The CDR3 DNA is TGCAGTGCTAGATTCAGGGACTCCTACGAGCAGTACTTC. Residues: CSARFRDSYEQYF.

This clonotype has at least ten counts. The rearrangement uses TRBV20-1 and TRBJ2-1; 7 nucleotides align to TRBD1. Germline assignment: CDR1 DFQATT and CDR2 SNEGSKA (reference sequence). The CDR3 sequence is 14 residues long. J lost 6 bases, V lost 5 bases, and 10 bases had no gene match. The CDR3 coding sequence is TGCAGTGCTTCCGAAGGGGGCCTGGCCAATGAGCAGTTCTTC. This sequence encodes CSASEGGLANEQFF.

A few counts support this clonotype. The J gene is TRBJ1-6, the V gene TRBV27; D gene ambiguous. Germline V gene sequence: CDR1 MNHEY, CDR2 SMNVEV (reference sequence). Trimming removed 8 bases at V and 0 bases at J, with 5 bases between. The CDR3 has 13 amino acids. CDR3 amino acids: CASGSSYNSPLHF. The DNA for the CDR3 is TGTGCCAGCGGGAGCTCCTATAATTCACCCCTCCACTTT.

This clonotype was found a few times. This may be a read error: a much more frequent sequence differs by one nucleotide. In DNA, the CDR3 is TGTGCCAGCAGCGTGGGACAGACAGATACGCAGTATTTT. This gives the protein CASSVGQTDTQYF. V usage is TRBV9 and J usage is TRBJ2-3; 7 bases map to TRBD1. CDR1 is SGDLS, CDR2 YYNGEE, per germline. The CDR3 spans 13 residues. The J segment lost 3 bases and the V segment lost 2 bases, leaving 0 bases of the junction unmatched.

The CDR3 DNA reads as TGTGCCAGCAGGGGGGTCTTGGGCTGGGGGAGGCAAGAGACCCAGTACTTC. Translating gives CASRGVLGWGRQETQYF. The chain employs TRBV7-2 and TRBJ2-5; perhaps TRBD2 as D (6 bases). Germline V gene data show CDR1 as SGHTA and CDR2 as FQGNSA. Trimming cost V 6 bases and J 2 bases, with 22 bases left between them. The CDR3 spans 17 residues.

The chain combines TRBV9 with TRBJ2-7; 13 nucleotides align to TRBD2. V dropped 3 bases and J dropped 4; count of bases not matched to a gene: 13. Per the germline V gene, CDR1 is SGDLS and CDR2 is YYNGEE. This CDR3 has 18 residues. The CDR3 region has the DNA TGTGCCAGCAGCGCAGAAGGACTAGCGGGAGACAGAACTTACGAGCAGTACTTC. It codes for CASSAEGLAGDRTYEQYF.

A few counts support this clonotype. The chain has TRBV6-6 and TRBJ2-2; 11 bases fit TRBD2. This CDR3 comprises 18 residues. Germline CDR1 reads MNHNY; CDR2 reads SVGAGI (reference sequence). Trimming took 2 bases from V and 4 from J; bases not matched to a gene: 9. CDR3 sequence reads: CASSYPSSSGGTTGELFF. The CDR3 DNA reads TGTGCCAGCAGTTACCCCTCATCTAGCGGGGGGACCACCGGGGAGCTGTTTTTT.

This clonotype occurred a few times. V is TRBV7-8 and J is TRBJ1-6; D unresolved. Between the trimmed V and J ends, which lost 3 bases and 5 bases, there was a span of 8 bases. CDR3 length equals 14 residues. Germline V gene sequence: CDR1 SGHVS, CDR2 FQNEAQ. This CDR3 is CASSLYINNSPLHF. The CDR3 coding sequence is TGTGCCAGCAGCTTGTACATTAATAATTCACCCCTCCACTTT.

The chain uses TRBV6-1 and TRBJ1-5; D perhaps matches TRBD1 (6 bases). The CDR3 is made up of 14 amino acids. Germline V gene sequence: CDR1 MNHNS, CDR2 SASEGT. V was trimmed by 2 bases and J by 9 bases, leaving 14 bases between them. CDR3 protein: CASSEQGPRGPQHF. For the CDR3, the DNA is TGTGCCAGCAGTGAACAGGGCCCCAGGGGGCCCCAGCATTTT.

The chain uses TRBV7-2 and TRBJ2-1; 11 positions agree with TRBD2. J gave up 7 bases and V 3 bases, and 2 bases lay outside the gene matches. The CDR3 is made up of 14 amino acids. Germline lookup yields CDR1 SGHTA and CDR2 FQGNSA. CDR3 coding DNA: TGTGCCAGCAGCTTTAGCGGGGGGGGGAATGAGCAGTTCTTC. Its protein product is CASSFSGGGNEQFF.

This clonotype has more than one count but fewer than ten. The chain employs TRBV28 and TRBJ2-7, with 7 bases aligning to TRBD1. In germline, CDR1 is MDHEN, CDR2 SYDVKM. V lost 7 bases and J lost 2; bases outside the gene matches: 5. The CDR3 contains 13 residues. The CDR3 DNA is TGTGCCAGCACCCCGACAGGGACCTACGAGCAGTACTTC. It codes for CASTPTGTYEQYF.

Of note for this clonotype: This clone may be a read error of a much larger clone one base away. This sequence joins TRBV27 and TRBJ1-6; no firm D call. Germline assignment: CDR1 MNHEY and CDR2 SMNVEV (reference sequence). The CDR3 consists of 15 residues. CDR3 nucleotides: TGTGCCAGCAGTCCCTTTAGTGGATTTAATTTACCCCTCCACTTT. This translates into CASSPFSGFNLPLHF.

This clonotype was seen ten or more times. The chain links TRBV20-1 to TRBJ1-6; D ambiguous. CDR1 and CDR2 (germline): DFQATT, SNEGSKA (reference sequence). Trimming shortened V by 2 bases and J by 6 bases, and 8 bases separated the two germline ends. CDR3 length: 13 residues. DNA of the CDR3: TGCAGTGCTAGAAGCGGACTTAATTCACCCCTCCACTTT. It yields the protein CSARSGLNSPLHF.

The chain links TRBV2 to TRBJ1-1; no clear D. V was trimmed by 6 bases and J by 5 bases, leaving 16 bases between them. The CDR3 runs to 14 residues. Germline V gene lookup returns CDR1 SNHLY and CDR2 FYNNEI. Written as DNA, the CDR3 is TGTGCCAGCAGCCCGGCCCAGGTCGGAACTGAAGCTTTCTTT. Residues: CASSPAQVGTEAFF. The whole variable domain, remainder taken from reference TRBV2 and TRBJ1-1, is EPEVTQTPSHQVTQMGQEVILRCVPISNHLYFYWYRQILGQKVEFLVSFYNNEISEKSEIFDDQFSVERPDGSNFTLKIRSTKLEDSAMYFCASSPAQVGTEAFFGQGTRLTVV.

This clonotype was found a few times. The V gene is TRBV20-1, the J gene TRBJ1-2; perhaps TRBD1 as D (6 bases). Deletions cut 3 bases from V and 5 bases from J, with 13 bases between. Per the germline V gene, CDR1 is DFQATT and CDR2 is SNEGSKA (reference sequence). This CDR3 contains 13 residues. The CDR3 coding sequence is TGCAGTGCTAGCGCACCGGACAGATATGGCTACACCTTC. This translates into CSASAPDRYGYTF.

This clonotype has a count of ten or more. This sequence joins TRBV11-2 and TRBJ1-2; no firm D call. The V gene lost 1 base and the J gene lost 5 bases, with 8 bases spanning the gap. The CDR3 spans 13 residues. Germline CDR1 and CDR2: SGHAT and FQNNGV. Here the CDR3 DNA reads TGTGCCAGCAGCTTAGGTCCGGATTATGGCTACACCTTC. It translates to CASSLGPDYGYTF.

This clonotype was seen more than once but under ten times. J is TRBJ2-7 and V is TRBV4-3, with 9 bases matching TRBD2. The ends lost 0 bases at V and 12 bases at J; junction bases unmatched: 6. CDR3 length: 13 residues. Germline V lookup: CDR1 LGHNA, CDR2 YSLEER. As DNA, the CDR3 is TGCGCCAGCAGCCAAGATTTGCGGGAGGGCCTGTACTTC. Translating gives CASSQDLREGLYF.

The chain links TRBV20-1 to TRBJ2-7; no clear D gene. Trimming removed 2 bases at V and 5 bases at J, with 13 bases between. The CDR3 has 13 residues. CDR1 is DFQATT and CDR2 is SNEGSKA in the germline V gene (reference sequence). CDR3 protein: CSARSTSVDEQYF. The CDR3 DNA reads TGCAGTGCTAGATCGACTTCTGTGGACGAGCAGTACTTC.